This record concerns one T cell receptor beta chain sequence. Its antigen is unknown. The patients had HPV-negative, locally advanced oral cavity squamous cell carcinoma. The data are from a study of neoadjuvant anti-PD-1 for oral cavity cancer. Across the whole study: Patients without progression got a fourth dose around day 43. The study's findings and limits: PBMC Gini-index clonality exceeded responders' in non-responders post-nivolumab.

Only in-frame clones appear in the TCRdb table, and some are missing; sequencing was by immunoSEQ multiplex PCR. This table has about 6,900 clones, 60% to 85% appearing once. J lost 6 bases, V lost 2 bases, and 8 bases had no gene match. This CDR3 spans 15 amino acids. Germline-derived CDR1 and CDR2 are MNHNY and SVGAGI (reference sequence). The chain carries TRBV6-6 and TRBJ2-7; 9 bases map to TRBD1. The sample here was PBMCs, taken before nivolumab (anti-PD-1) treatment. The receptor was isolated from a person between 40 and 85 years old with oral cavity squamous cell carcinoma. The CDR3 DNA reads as TGTGCCAGCAGTTACACCTCCGGGACAGGGTCCGAGCAGTACTTC. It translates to CASSYTSGTGSEQYF.